The 28 T cell receptor beta chains listed next were all sequenced from one sample in a study of response to subunit inactivated influenza vaccine. TCRdb passed the RT-PCR reads through MiXCR, listing each CDR3 protein once. The sample records under 500,000 distinct CDR3 sequences, about a tenth being singletons. The specimen comprised PBMCs from blood, sampled 40 to 50 days after vaccination. The receptors originated from a man aged 45 to 65 who received an inactivated influenza vaccine.

This clonotype was seen ten or more times. The V call is TRBV6-2 or TRBV6-3, the J call TRBJ2-5, with TRBD2 identical over 15 bases. The CDR3 is made up of 19 amino acids. J lost 2 bases, V lost 2 bases, and 9 bases had no gene match. Germline V lookup: CDR1 MNHEY, CDR2 SVGEGT. The CDR3 reads CASSYISGLAGGRQETQYF. CDR3 bases: TGTGCCAGCAGTTACATTTCAGGACTAGCGGGAGGGCGACAAGAGACCCAGTACTTC.

The V and J genes are TRBV10-3 and TRBJ1-5; no firm D call. The germline V gene encodes CDR1 ENHRY and CDR2 SYGVKD. This CDR3 region has 13 residues. V lost 3 bases to trimming and J lost 7 bases, with 10 bases between them. CDR3 bases: TGTGCCATCAGTGACGGGAAGGTACAGCCCCAGCATTTT. Translated: CAISDGKVQPQHF.

This rearrangement joins TRBV20-1 to TRBJ1-3; tentative D call: TRBD1 (5 bases). This CDR3 spans 15 amino acids. The germline V gene has CDR1 DFQATT and CDR2 SNEGSKA (reference sequence). V was cut by 6 bases and J by 2 bases, with 17 bases left in between. The CDR3 coding sequence is TGCAGTGCATCATCCACCTGGGGGGCTGGAAACACCATATATTTT. Residues: CSASSTWGAGNTIYF.

The chain links TRBV20-1 to TRBJ2-5; D unresolved. The CDR3 consists of 15 residues. Germline CDR1 is DFQATT and CDR2 is SNEGSKA (reference sequence). V was pared by 2 bases and J by 1 base, with 14 bases between. CDR3 DNA: TGCAGTGCTAGACGACCTGGACGCACCCAAGAGACCCAGTACTTC. This translates into CSARRPGRTQETQYF.

The chain recombines TRBV7-9 with TRBJ2-7; no reliable D call. This CDR3 spans 12 amino acids. Per germline, CDR1 SEHNR and CDR2 FQNEAQ (reference sequence). Trimming removed 0 bases from V and 6 bases from J, with 6 bases in between. CDR3 sequence reads: CASSLAYVEQYF. The CDR3 DNA is TGTGCCAGCAGCTTAGCGTACGTCGAGCAGTACTTC.

This clonotype was picked up many times. Just one base apart from a much larger clone, this may be a read error. CDR3 coding DNA: TGCAGTACTATTTCTCTAGCGGGAGCTTCCTACGAGCAGTACTTC. As protein: CSTISLAGASYEQYF. The chain carries TRBV20-1 and TRBJ2-7, with 10 bases that match TRBD2. The CDR3 spans 15 residues. The V gene's germline CDR1 is DFQATT and CDR2 SNEGSKA (reference sequence). After removal of 8 bases from V and 1 base from J, the junction contained 11 bases not matched to a gene.

The table lists this clonotype with many counts. The V call is TRBV20-1, the J call TRBJ2-1; 10 nucleotides align to TRBD2. The CDR3 is made up of 15 amino acids. Trimming cost V 4 bases and J 7 bases; bases outside gene matches: 10. Germline lookup yields CDR1 DFQATT and CDR2 SNEGSKA (reference sequence). CDR3 bases: TGCAGTGCTATACCGGGACTAGCGAACCTGAATGAGCAGTTCTTC. Its protein is CSAIPGLANLNEQFF.

Only a few counts were recorded for this clonotype. The chain couples TRBV6-1 to TRBJ1-1; a weak D match, TRBD1 (5 bases). This CDR3 has 14 amino acids. Trimming removed 0 bases at V and 4 bases at J, with 9 bases between. Germline CDR1 and CDR2: MNHNS and SASEGT. The CDR3 coding sequence is TGTGCCAGCAGTGAAGCGGGACTGCCCACTGAAGCTTTCTTT. This encodes CASSEAGLPTEAFF.

This clonotype was counted between two and nine times. The chain has TRBV15 and TRBJ2-5; 12 nucleotides match TRBD2. Looked up from germline, CDR1 is LNHNV and CDR2 is YYDKDF (reference sequence). The CDR3 runs 16 residues. V gave up 0 bases and J gave up 7 bases; unmatched junction bases: 6. CDR3 sequence (DNA): TGTGCCACCAGCAGAGATCCTAGCGGGGGGGCCGGGACCCAGTACTTC. Translation gives CATSRDPSGGAGTQYF.

On this clonotype itself: Since a far larger clone is one base different, this is likely a read error. The V and J genes are TRBV5-1 and TRBJ1-1; D is perhaps TRBD1 (5 bases). Per the germline V gene, CDR1 is SGHRS and CDR2 is YFSETQ. The CDR3 runs to 14 residues. The V and J ends lost 4 bases and 3 bases respectively, with 13 bases between them. CDR3 amino acids: CASSPGGMDTEAFF. The CDR3 region has the DNA TGCGCCAGCAGCCCGGGGGGAATGGACACTGAAGCTTTCTTT. Combining the CDR3 with reference TRBV5-1 and TRBJ1-1 gives the whole variable domain KAGVTQTPRYLIKTRGQQVTLSCSPISGHRSVSWYQQTPGQGLQFLFEYFSETQRNKGNFPGRFSGRQFSNSRSEMNVSTLELGDSALYLCASSPGGMDTEAFFGQGTRLTVV.

The chain uses TRBV9 and TRBJ2-7; D perhaps matches TRBD1 (5 bases). The CDR3 sequence is 15 residues long. Trimming pared 0 bases from V and 0 bases from J, leaving 10 bases between. CDR1 and CDR2 from the germline V gene are SGDLS and YYNGEE. Here the CDR3 DNA reads TGTGCCAGCAGCGTAGGTGGACACGGCTCCTACGAGCAGTACTTC. Residues: CASSVGGHGSYEQYF.

This clonotype showed up many times. This chain connects TRBV12-3 or TRBV12-4 to TRBJ1-2, with D possibly being TRBD1 (5 bases). The V gene lost 6 bases and the J gene lost 7 bases, with 15 bases spanning the gap. The CDR3 is 13 residues long. The CDR3: CASSPLGGSGYTF. As DNA, the CDR3 is TGTGCCAGCAGCCCTCTGGGGGGTAGTGGCTACACCTTC.

The chain recombines TRBV5-1 with TRBJ2-1; 7 positions match TRBD2. The CDR3 is made up of 14 amino acids. The trim removed 4 bases at V and 6 bases at J, leaving 7 bases unmatched. CDR1 is SGHRS and CDR2 is YFSETQ in the germline V gene. The CDR3, as DNA: TGCGCCAGCAGCCCGTGGGACTACCGCAATGAGCAGTTCTTC. This translates into CASSPWDYRNEQFF.

A few counts support this clonotype. The chain employs TRBV4-3 and TRBJ2-3, with unresolved D. V was pared by 4 bases and J by 14 bases, with 19 bases between. The CDR3 runs to 13 residues. Germline assignment: CDR1 LGHNA and CDR2 YSLEER. The CDR3 region is CASSPTADARRYF. CDR3 bases: TGCGCCAGCAGCCCCACCGCAGACGCCCGGCGGTATTTT.

This clonotype appeared many times. This chain links TRBV5-6 with TRBJ2-3; no firm D call. V lost 1 base to trimming and J lost 3 bases, with 9 bases between them. Germline V lookup: CDR1 SGHDT, CDR2 YYEEEE. This CDR3 has 14 residues. CDR3 sequence: CASSLSSRTDTQYF. CDR3 sequence (DNA): TGTGCCAGCAGCTTGTCTTCTCGGACAGATACGCAGTATTTT.

This clonotype has a count of ten or more. The CDR3 loop is CASRLGGRDPNEQFF. In nucleotides, the CDR3 is TGTGCCAGCAGGCTTGGCGGGAGAGACCCCAATGAGCAGTTCTTC. The V and J genes are TRBV27 and TRBJ2-1; TRBD2 agrees at 7 bases. Germline values: CDR1 MNHEY, CDR2 SMNVEV (reference sequence). The CDR3 length is 15 residues. After removal of 6 bases from V and 6 bases from J, the junction contained 11 bases not matched to a gene.

In this sample, this clonotype turned up a few times. The chain uses TRBV16 and TRBJ2-5; no clear D gene. Germline CDR1 KGHSY, CDR2 FQNENV. This CDR3 contains 13 residues. Trimming left V 4 bases short and J 2 bases short, with 8 bases between. CDR3 sequence: CASSPQAQETQYF. The CDR3 DNA reads TGTGCCAGCAGCCCCCAAGCTCAAGAGACCCAGTACTTC.

The chain has TRBV12-3 or TRBV12-4 and TRBJ2-1; 11 bases are shared with TRBD2. J gave up 2 bases and V 5 bases, and 8 bases lay outside the gene matches. CDR3 size: 17 residues. The CDR3 is CASSPIVAGGPYNEQFF. CDR3 coding DNA: TGTGCCAGCAGTCCTATTGTAGCGGGAGGGCCCTACAATGAGCAGTTCTTC.

This clonotype was seen many times. Here the CDR3 reads CASSPQWGGRTNQPQHF. The CDR3 DNA sequence: TGTGCCAGCAGTCCCCAATGGGGTGGCAGGACGAATCAGCCCCAGCATTTT. V usage is TRBV6-1 and J usage is TRBJ1-5, with D unresolved. The CDR3 is 17 residues long. CDR1 is MNHNS, CDR2 SASEGT, per germline. V lost 5 bases to trimming and J lost 4 bases, with 21 bases between them.

This clonotype was picked up a small number of times. The chain combines TRBV15 with TRBJ2-5; 8 bases map to TRBD1. From germline, CDR1 is LNHNV and CDR2 YYDKDF (reference sequence). The CDR3 has 16 residues. V lost 0 bases and J lost 5; bases outside the gene matches: 8. The CDR3 nucleotides read TGTGCCACCAGCAGAGAAACAGGGGGACTTTTGGAGACCCAGTACTTC. This sequence encodes CATSRETGGLLETQYF.

The chain carries TRBV3-1 and TRBJ2-7; D uncertain. Germline assignment: CDR1 LGHDT and CDR2 YNNKEL (reference sequence). CDR3 length: 14 residues. Trimming removed 3 bases from V and 3 bases from J, with 12 bases in between. This CDR3 reads CASSQGLLGYEQYF. For the CDR3, the DNA is TGTGCCAGCAGCCAGGGCCTCTTGGGCTACGAGCAGTACTTC.

The V and J genes are TRBV6-2 or TRBV6-3 and TRBJ2-1; D is possibly TRBD1 (6 bases). Trimming took off 6 bases at V and 8 bases at J, with 23 bases between the two ends. The CDR3 totals 16 residues. Germline V gives CDR1 MNHEY, CDR2 SVGEGT. CDR3 sequence: CASSTQGWTAPDEQFF. DNA of the CDR3: TGTGCCAGCAGCACCCAGGGGTGGACCGCACCCGATGAGCAGTTCTTC.

The table lists this clonotype with a few counts. The V and J genes are TRBV5-1 and TRBJ1-2; D is unresolved. The V end was cut by 0 bases, the J end by 5 bases, with 8 bases between. CDR3 length equals 13 residues. CDR1 and CDR2 from the germline V gene are SGHRS and YFSETQ. CDR3 in DNA: TGCGCCAGCAGCTTGGTTCCGGAGTATGGCTACACCTTC. Translation: CASSLVPEYGYTF. Based on the CDR3 plus reference TRBV5-1 and TRBJ1-2, the full variable domain is KAGVTQTPRYLIKTRGQQVTLSCSPISGHRSVSWYQQTPGQGLQFLFEYFSETQRNKGNFPGRFSGRQFSNSRSEMNVSTLELGDSALYLCASSLVPEYGYTFGSGTRLTVV.

The chain recombines TRBV7-2 with TRBJ2-5, with D possibly being TRBD1 (6 bases). This CDR3 comprises 16 residues. Germline-derived CDR1 and CDR2 are SGHTA and FQGNSA. Trimming cost V 2 bases and J 2 bases, with 15 bases left between them. The CDR3 sequence is CASSLSFAQGQETQYF. The CDR3 nucleotides read TGTGCCAGCAGCTTAAGCTTCGCCCAGGGGCAAGAGACCCAGTACTTC.

This clonotype was observed a few times. The V and J genes are TRBV7-2 and TRBJ2-7; D possibly corresponds to TRBD2 (6 bases). Trimming cost V 5 bases and J 2 bases, with 16 bases left between them. CDR3 size: 15 residues. Germline CDR1 and CDR2: SGHTA and FQGNSA. The CDR3 nucleotides are TGTGCCAGCAGCACCCCCGGGACTCCTACCTACGAGCAGTACTTC. It yields the protein CASSTPGTPTYEQYF.

This clonotype was counted at least ten times. The genes are TRBV7-2 and TRBJ1-2; 10 nucleotides agree with TRBD1. The J segment lost 2 bases and the V segment lost 5 bases, leaving 2 bases of the junction unmatched. CDR1 is SGHTA, CDR2 FQGNSA, per germline. The CDR3 runs 14 residues. The CDR3 is CASSPTGGNYGYTF. For the CDR3, the DNA is TGTGCCAGCAGCCCGACAGGGGGCAACTATGGCTACACCTTC.

This clonotype was seen more than once but under ten times. The rearrangement joins TRBV20-1 to TRBJ2-4, with TRBD2 identical over 7 bases. The CDR3 loop spans 15 amino acids. Germline lookup yields CDR1 DFQATT and CDR2 SNEGSKA (reference sequence). Trimming at V came to 3 bases and at J to 5 bases, leaving 10 bases not matched to a gene. The CDR3 nucleotides are TGCAGTGCTAGTAGTTCGGCTAGCGGTGAAAACATTCAGTACTTC. It encodes CSASSSASGENIQYF.

The rearrangement uses TRBV6-1 and TRBJ1-2; D call uncertain. Germline-derived CDR1 and CDR2 are MNHNS and SASEGT. Trimming pared 8 bases from V and 4 bases from J, leaving 17 bases between. The CDR3 is 14 amino acids. The CDR3 protein is CASSGPAPRYGYTF. CDR3 sequence (DNA): TGTGCCAGCTCTGGTCCTGCTCCCCGCTATGGCTACACCTTC.